This TCR beta chain comes out of a study of CXCR3-negative and CXCR3-positive naive CD8 T cells (dated by TCRdb to about 2019). Study-wide context: In total, about 150 million TRB reads were obtained, which works out to roughly 1.5 +/- 0.3 million reads per library. Diversity and physicochemical repertoire analyses were performed on around ten donors pooled from two independent experiments. Naive subsets from about five donors and memory cells from 3 donors were included in the TRBV-TRBJ cluster analysis.

The sample was run on a NextSeq 550. The Human TCR Profiling Kit (MiLaboratory) was used to make UMI-labeled 5' RACE TRB cDNA libraries. The full amount of extracted RNA was used for cDNA synthesis, and the full amount of resulting cDNA was used for PCR amplification. Libraries were prepared in parallel using an identical number of PCR cycles. As for the authors' bioinformatics: With a minimum of two reads required per UMI, MIGEC and MiXCR pulled out about 50,000 +/- 9,200 unique UMI-labeled TRB cDNA molecules from each library. An average of roughly 40,000 +/- 10,000 functional in-frame TRB CDR3 nucleotide clonotypes without stop codons was found per library. After downsampling to 5000 UMI-labeled TRB molecules per sample, diversity metrics such as normalized Shannon-Wiener and Chao1 were calculated in VDJtools. VDJtools was used to calculate clonotype-size-weighted physicochemical properties of the central five CDR3 residues, namely interaction energy, strength, volume and Kidera factor 4. Each CDR3 protein sequence appears as one entry after TCRdb reprocessed the reads, and no DNA is included. TCRdb, not the authors, supplied the V and J calls. The table of this sample itemizes about 82,000 distinct CDR3 sequences. Clones ranked in the top ten supply about 1.1% of the sample.

From the cysteine through the phenylalanine, the CDR3 covers 15 amino acids. DNA for this receptor is not on file. From a lookup of the germline V gene (reference sequence), CDR1 and CDR2 are DFQATT and SNEGSKA. For every CD8+ T cell subset, some 310,000 cells were flow-sorted straight into RLT lysis buffer, and each subset was sorted in triplicate. Naive CD8+ T cells were defined stringently as CD45RO-CCR7+CD27+CD95- to exclude memory contaminants. Using standard density gradient centrifugation, peripheral blood mononuclear cells were isolated from buffy coats. A FACSAria III was used to flow-sort naive CD8+ T cells into CXCR3-negative and CXCR3-positive populations. Total RNA was extracted from sorted cells with an RNeasy Mini Kit. Regarding this clonotype: Its antigen has not been determined.

Overall results and qualifications from the work: Because surface CD5, which is linked to self-reactivity in mice, was comparable between the naive subsets, TCR interaction strength was also inferred from TRB CDR3 physicochemical properties. TRB CDR3s from CXCR3-positive naive cells showed higher hydrophobicity (lower Kidera factor 4), lower energy, and higher strength and volume indices than CXCR3-negative naive cells. Both naive subsets had comparably high repertoire diversity, while memory CD8+ T cells had much lower repertoire diversity. TRBV-TRBJ usage was similar between naive CXCR3-negative and CXCR3-positive cells from the same donor, while memory cells showed distinct patterns. Freshly isolated PBMCs were used for most assays because CXCR3 expression went down partially after cryopreservation.

The sequencing input was naive CXCR3- CD8+ T cells from blood. The cell subset or site label here, explained by the study, means: CD45RO-CCR7+CD27+CD95- naive CD8+ T cells lacking CXCR3 (TNR3-). The V gene is TRBV20-1 and the J gene is TRBJ2-1; TCRdb gives TRBD2 as the D gene, but with no DNA this cannot be confirmed. This TCR derives from a human donor in good health. Some clones in this sample may be carry-over from other donors' samples. The encoded CDR3 is CSAPAWASGYNEQFF.